The clone carrying this TCR beta chain was seen more than once but under ten times. These data are taken from a study of T cells in Graves' hyperthyroidism and ophthalmopathy. Study-level background: Peripheral blood was collected at initial diagnosis, before any treatment.

TCR beta CDR3 sequences were amplified from RNA transcripts. When the TCR CDR3 underwent first-round RT-PCR, the HTBI primer set was used. TCRdb ran MiXCR on the multiplex PCR reads and lists one entry per CDR3 protein. Here the sample spans hundreds of thousands of distinct CDR3 sequences, around 15% being singletons. The hyperthyroidism was newly diagnosed and had lasted under 2 months; the patients were aged 18 to 65. V dropped 6 bases and J dropped 11 bases, with 16 bases sitting between them. CDR1 is KGHSH, CDR2 LQKENI, per germline. The CDR3 contains 12 residues. J is TRBJ1-1 and V is TRBV18; perhaps TRBD1 as D (5 bases). The specimen was blood. This clonotype was obtained from a woman aged 18-29 years with Graves' hyperthyroidism. The CDR3 here is CASSRGTLEAFF. In nucleotides, the CDR3 is TGTGCCAGCTCCCGGGGGACGTTAGAGGCTTTCTTT.